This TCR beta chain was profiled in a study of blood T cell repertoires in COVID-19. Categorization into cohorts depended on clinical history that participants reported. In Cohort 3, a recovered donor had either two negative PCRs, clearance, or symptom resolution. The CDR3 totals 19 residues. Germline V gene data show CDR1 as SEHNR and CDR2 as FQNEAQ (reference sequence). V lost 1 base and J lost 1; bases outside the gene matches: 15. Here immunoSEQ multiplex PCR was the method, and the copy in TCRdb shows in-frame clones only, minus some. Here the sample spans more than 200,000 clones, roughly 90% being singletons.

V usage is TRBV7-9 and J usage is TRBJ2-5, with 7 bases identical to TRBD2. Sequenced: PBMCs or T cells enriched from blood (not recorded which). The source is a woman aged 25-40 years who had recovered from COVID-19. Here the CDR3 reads CASSLGRRTGTTIQETQYF. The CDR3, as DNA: TGTGCCAGCAGCTTAGGACGCCGCACCGGGACTACAATCCAAGAGACCCAGTACTTC. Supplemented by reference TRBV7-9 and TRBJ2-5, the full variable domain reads DTGVSQNPRHKITKRGQNVTFRCDPISEHNRLYWYRQTLGQGPEFLTYFQNEAQLEKSRLLSDRFSAERPKGSFSTLEIQRTEQGDSAMYLCASSLGRRTGTTIQETQYFGPGTRLLVL.